One sample yielded the 21 T cell receptor beta chains listed below, sequenced in a study of metastatic and nonmetastatic thyroid tumors. MiXCR re-clonotyped the PCR reads for TCRdb. Of a few thousand clones listed, 25% to 35% are singletons. Thyroid surgery took place with no prior treatment in any patient. The material sequenced was adjacent normal tissue. The receptors were sampled from a male donor with papillary thyroid cancer or a benign thyroid nodule (not recorded which). Some clones in this sample may be carry-over from other donors' samples.

This chain uses TRBV2 with TRBJ1-2; perhaps TRBD1 as D (6 bases). The CDR3 has 15 residues. Germline values: CDR1 SNHLY, CDR2 FYNNEI. V shed 3 bases and J shed 4 bases, with 15 bases lying between them. This chain's CDR3 is CASSDYRGLTYGYTF. For the CDR3, the DNA is TGTGCCAGCAGTGATTATCGGGGGCTTACCTATGGCTACACCTTC.

J is TRBJ2-7 and V is TRBV5-1, with 8 bases matching TRBD1. CDR3 length equals 16 residues. Germline CDR1 reads SGHRS; CDR2 reads YFSETQ. With 2 bases clipped from V and 0 bases from J, the junction kept 7 bases outside the gene matches. Here the CDR3 reads CASSLGTGPLSYEQYF. The CDR3 DNA is TGCGCCAGCAGCTTAGGGACAGGCCCCCTCTCCTACGAGCAGTACTTC.

This clone was seen a handful of times. The V and J genes are TRBV9 and TRBJ2-7; D uncertain. V was cut by 4 bases and J by 3 bases, with 17 bases left in between. The germline V gene encodes CDR1 SGDLS and CDR2 YYNGEE. The CDR3 is 15 residues long. The CDR3 bases are TGTGCCAGCAGCCCTAGTATTGGGTTCGACTACGAGCAGTACTTC. This encodes CASSPSIGFDYEQYF.

This chain joins TRBV6-5 and TRBJ1-3, with TRBD1 as a possible D gene (5 bases). Germline-derived CDR1 and CDR2 are MNHEY and SVGAGI. The CDR3 is made up of 16 amino acids. Between the trimmed V and J ends, which lost 2 bases and 3 bases, there was a span of 14 bases. CDR3 bases: TGTGCCAGCAGTTACAGGAGACCTGGGGGTGGAAACACCATATATTTT. This encodes CASSYRRPGGGNTIYF.

The V call is TRBV30, the J call TRBJ2-5; no clear D gene. There are 11 residues in the CDR3. Trimming left V 0 bases short and J 9 bases short, with 8 bases between. Germline-derived CDR1 and CDR2 are GTSNPN and SVGIG (reference sequence). In nucleotides, the CDR3 is TGTGCCTGGAGTGTTGGTGAGGCCCAGTACTTC. This encodes CAWSVGEAQYF.

Remarks on this clone: The junction departs from the called germline gene at one end, perhaps through a read error. The chain recombines TRBV6-1 with TRBJ2-7; TRBD1 matches at 9 bases. Looked up from germline, CDR1 is MNHNS and CDR2 is SASEGT. The CDR3 runs to 13 residues. In DNA, the CDR3 is TGTGCCATCCCCGGGACAGGGTATTACGAGCGGTACTTC. It translates to CAIPGTGYYERYF.

By proportion, this clone is medium-sized. The chain joins TRBV30 to TRBJ1-4; D not certain. CDR3 size: 13 residues. Germline V gene data show CDR1 as GTSNPN and CDR2 as SVGIG (reference sequence). The germline V and J ends were trimmed by 3 bases and 8 bases, with 13 bases remaining between them. In DNA form, the CDR3 reads TGTGCCTGGAGATATCCGGTCGGGGAAAAACTGTTTTTT. It yields the protein CAWRYPVGEKLFF.

A single count supports this clone. This chain uses TRBV11-2 with TRBJ2-1, with TRBD2 identical over 10 bases. CDR1 SGHAT and CDR2 FQNNGV come from the germline V gene. The V segment lost 4 bases and the J segment 8 bases; nucleotides outside the gene matches: 8. The CDR3 loop spans 15 amino acids. The CDR3 reads CASSYSSGSWDEQFF. The CDR3 bases are TGTGCCAGCAGCTATTCTAGCGGGAGTTGGGATGAGCAGTTCTTC.

This clone was observed many times. V usage is TRBV18 and J usage is TRBJ2-7, with no clear D. Germline loops: CDR1 KGHSH, CDR2 LQKENI. There are 14 residues in the CDR3. The V gene lost 5 bases and the J gene lost 6 bases, with 17 bases spanning the gap. The CDR3 spells CASSSRLTLREQYF. The DNA of the CDR3 is TGTGCCAGCTCATCGAGACTTACACTACGCGAGCAGTACTTC. Full variable domain (rest looked up from reference TRBV18 and TRBJ2-7): NAGVMQNPRHLVRRRGQEARLRCSPMKGHSHVYWYRQLPEEGLKFMVYLQKENIIDESGMPKERFSAEFPKEGPSILRIQQVVRGDSAAYFCASSSRLTLREQYFGPGTRLTVT.

The DNA for the CDR3 is TGTGATCCAGCGCAGGTTGCGGGCCGGCTCCACGAGCAGTACTTC. Translated: CDPAQVAGRLHEQYF. This rearrangement joins TRBV6-1 to TRBJ2-7, with a possible D match to TRBD2 (5 bases). Germline CDR1 reads MNHNS; CDR2 reads SASEGT. The length of the CDR3 is 15 residues.

This clone ranks as medium-sized. The V call is TRBV27, the J call TRBJ2-5; D call uncertain. Germline loops: CDR1 MNHEY, CDR2 SMNVEV (reference sequence). Trimming shortened V by 9 bases and J by 4 bases, and 9 bases separated the two germline ends. CDR3 length: 11 residues. The CDR3 spells CARIEAETQYF. In nucleotides, the CDR3 is TGTGCCAGGATTGAGGCAGAGACCCAGTACTTC.

This clone has just a few counts. This chain connects TRBV12-3 or TRBV12-4 to TRBJ2-3, with TRBD1 identical over 9 bases. The CDR3 covers 16 residues. V lost 5 bases and J lost 1; bases outside the gene matches: 7. CDR3 coding DNA: TGTGCCAGCAGTGGATGGGGACAGGGTGGCACAGATACGCAGTATTTT. Translating gives CASSGWGQGGTDTQYF.

By share, this clone counts as medium-sized. The J gene is TRBJ1-1, the V gene TRBV9; 7 nucleotides agree with TRBD1. CDR3 length equals 15 residues. V trimming: 4 bases; J trimming: 0 bases; junction bases outside the gene matches: 6. Germline V gene data show CDR1 as SGDLS and CDR2 as YYNGEE. In nucleotides, the CDR3 is TGTGCCAGCAGCACCCGGGACAGCATGAACACTGAAGCTTTCTTT. Translated: CASSTRDSMNTEAFF.

About this clone: At one end, the junction sequence differs from germline, possibly due to a read error. The chain's CDR3 is CASSLSFGTIEGYTF. CDR3 in DNA: TGCGCCAGCAGCTTAAGTTTCGGGACAATAGAGGGCTACACCTTC. The chain employs TRBV11-2 and TRBJ1-2, with D tentatively TRBD1 (6 bases). CDR3 size: 15 residues. The germline gives CDR1 SGHAT, CDR2 FQNNGV.

The chain links TRBV20-1 to TRBJ2-3; D gene uncertain. Germline V gene lookup returns CDR1 DFQATT and CDR2 SNEGSKA (reference sequence). Trimming pared 6 bases from V and 1 base from J, leaving 11 bases between. The CDR3 is 13 residues long. The DNA of the CDR3 is TGCAGTGCCAGACAAGATGGCACAGATACGCAGTATTTT. The encoded protein is CSARQDGTDTQYF.

This clone was counted a few times. V gene TRBV28 combines with J gene TRBJ1-2; 9 bases line up with TRBD1. V trimming: 1 base; J trimming: 2 bases; junction bases outside the gene matches: 2. The CDR3 totals 15 residues. The germline V gene encodes CDR1 MDHEN and CDR2 SYDVKM. In DNA form, the CDR3 reads TGTGCCAGCAGTTTATCACAGGGGGCGAACTATGGCTACACCTTC. It encodes CASSLSQGANYGYTF.

This clone was observed many times. The chain carries TRBV5-6 and TRBJ2-5, with 8 nucleotides matching TRBD1. Germline lookup yields CDR1 SGHDT and CDR2 YYEEEE. V shed 2 bases and J 0 bases; nucleotides not matched to a gene: 9. This CDR3 is 17 amino acids long. The CDR3 coding sequence is TGTGCCAGCAGCTTTATCTACCAGACAGGGGACCAAGAGACCCAGTACTTC. Its protein is CASSFIYQTGDQETQYF.

In this sample, this clone is large. This chain uses TRBV6-5 with TRBJ2-5; 8 nucleotides align to TRBD1. V shed 0 bases, J shed 7 bases, and the junction held 7 bases outside the gene matches. The CDR3 is 15 amino acids. The germline gives CDR1 MNHEY, CDR2 SVGAGI. The CDR3 here is CASSYSQGAQRTQYF. As DNA, the CDR3 is TGTGCCAGCAGTTACTCGCAGGGGGCACAACGGACCCAGTACTTC.

The CDR3 coding sequence is TGTGCCAGCAGCGTGCGGGGGGGGACCGGGGAGCTGTTTTTT. Translating gives CASSVRGGTGELFF. This rearrangement joins TRBV7-8 to TRBJ2-2, with 9 bases identical to TRBD2. J lost 5 bases, V lost 5 bases, and 3 bases had no gene match. This CDR3 contains 14 residues. CDR1 is SGHVS and CDR2 is FQNEAQ in the germline V gene.

Here the CDR3 reads CASSSRQGGEQYF. In DNA form, the CDR3 reads TGCGCCAGCAGCAGCAGACAGGGCGGCGAGCAGTACTTC. The chain carries TRBV5-1 and TRBJ2-7; 7 positions agree with TRBD1. CDR3 length: 13 amino acids. CDR1 is SGHRS, CDR2 YFSETQ, per germline. V was pared by 4 bases and J by 6 bases, with 7 bases of the junction left unmatched.

This clone has more than one count but fewer than ten. The V call is TRBV6-2 or TRBV6-3, the J call TRBJ1-2; D gene unclear. The length of the CDR3 is 12 residues. The V end lost 1 base, the J end lost 4 bases, and 4 bases lay between the germline ends. Germline V gives CDR1 MNHEY, CDR2 SVGEGT. The CDR3 spells CASSYFPYGYTF. The CDR3, as DNA: TGTGCCAGCAGTTACTTCCCCTATGGCTACACCTTC.